This T cell receptor beta chain was profiled in a study of cytomegalovirus exposure and HLA in healthy donors. Study-wide findings and caveats: The authors assumed roughly uniform sequencing depth across donors for presence/absence analyses.

The CDR3 runs 15 residues. With 4 bases removed from V and 2 bases from J, the gap between germline ends came to 13 bases. The germline V gene has CDR1 SGDLS and CDR2 YYNGEE. Researchers ran the PCR with 60 Vbeta and 13 Jbeta primers. Clones were sequenced by immunoSEQ multiplex PCR, and TCRdb holds only the in-frame ones, with some missing. The data show roughly 150,000 clones, around 80% seen once. This clone was picked up a small number of times. Its antigen is as yet unknown. The chain carries TRBV9 and TRBJ2-1; tentative D call: TRBD2 (5 bases). Sequences were obtained from PBMCs. The clonotype was recovered from a man younger than 40 in good health and CMV-seropositive. The CDR3 nucleotides read TGTGCCAGCAGCCCTTCTAGCTCACCCTACAATGAGCAGTTCTTC. As protein: CASSPSSSPYNEQFF.